The next 28 T cell receptor beta chains were all read from a single sample in a study of tumor and adjacent non-tumor tissue in lung cancer. The library came from three nested PCR rounds adapted from ARM-PCR protocols. TCRdb passed the multiplex PCR reads through MiXCR, listing each CDR3 protein once. The sample consists of 77,000 or so distinct CDR3 sequences, under 85% of them appearing once. This sample's RNA came from whole unsorted tissue. The specimen sequenced was lung tumor tissue. All receptors derive from a woman aged 45-60 years with non-small cell lung cancer.

Details on this clonotype: At one of its ends the junction is not consistent with the germline gene, which may arise from a read error. This sequence joins TRBV4-1 and TRBJ1-5; D is undetermined. The CDR3 loop spans 21 amino acids. CDR1 and CDR2 from the germline V gene are MGHRA and YSYEKL. DNA for the CDR3: TGCGGCAGCAGCCAAGAAGCTTTCCCCACGAGCTTGCTTTATAGCAATCAGCCCCAGCTTTTT. Translated, it gives CGSSQEAFPTSLLYSNQPQLF.

V and J are TRBV6-5 and TRBJ2-7; 7 positions agree with TRBD2. Germline V gives CDR1 MNHEY, CDR2 SVGAGI. V was clipped by 5 bases and J by 7 bases; unmatched bases: 14. The CDR3 has 15 amino acids. The CDR3: CASSPTGGGATEQYF. The DNA for the CDR3 is TGTGCCAGCAGTCCGACGGGGGGAGGGGCTACGGAGCAGTACTTC.

The genes are TRBV2 and TRBJ1-3; D gene uncertain. V lost 7 bases and J lost 2, with 12 bases in between. The CDR3 consists of 14 residues. CDR1 and CDR2 (germline): SNHLY, FYNNEI. CDR3 nucleotide sequence: TGTGCCAGCACCCCTTATGGTACTGGAAACACCATATATTTT. It translates to CASTPYGTGNTIYF.

As regards this clonotype: A much more abundant neighbour one base away suggests this may be a read error. The CDR3 reads CVSRLMDREQPQHF. In nucleotides, the CDR3 is TGTGTCAGCAGGCTAATGGACAGGGAACAGCCCCAGCATTTT. The J gene is TRBJ1-5, the V gene TRBV28, with 8 bases fitting TRBD1. The CDR3 runs 14 residues. Germline V gene lookup returns CDR1 MDHEN and CDR2 SYDVKM.

About this clonotype itself: The CDR3 end shows no conserved phenylalanine or tryptophan, and so a read error is likely. This chain joins TRBV30 and TRBJ2-1, with D unclear. The CDR3 totals 13 residues. Germline V gives CDR1 GTSNPN, CDR2 SVGIG (reference sequence). V lost 1 base, J lost 8 bases, and 12 bases lay in between. The CDR3 DNA reads TGTGCCTGGAGTGCCTTAGGCGTCCATGAGCAGTTCTCC. It is translated as CAWSALGVHEQFS.

Turning to this clonotype: One end of the junction varies from germline; a read error may be responsible. The chain joins TRBV12-3 or TRBV12-4 to TRBJ2-2; 8 nucleotides agree with TRBD2. This CDR3 spans 15 amino acids. The CDR3 DNA is TGTGCCAGCAGTCCCGGGACTAGTAGCGGCGGGGGGCTGTTTTTT. It codes for CASSPGTSSGGGLFF.

Worth noting for this clonotype: One junction end does not reproduce the germline sequence, and a read error may be involved. CDR3 loop: CASRQGTEQEIQYF. DNA for the CDR3: TGTGCCAGCAGACAAGGGACGGAACAGGAGATCCAGTACTTC. This sequence joins TRBV12-3 or TRBV12-4 and TRBJ2-5, with D perhaps being TRBD1 or TRBD2 (5 bases each). The CDR3 extends over 14 amino acids.

This clonotype was seen repeatedly, ten times or more. V is TRBV28 and J is TRBJ1-3, with TRBD1 as a possible D gene (5 bases). The CDR3 is 15 amino acids. CDR1 and CDR2 from the germline V gene are MDHEN and SYDVKM. Trimming shortened V by 7 bases and J by 0 bases, and 13 bases separated the two germline ends. The CDR3 DNA reads TGTGCCAGCACCCTGGGACTGAACTCTGGAAACACCATATATTTT. Amino acids: CASTLGLNSGNTIYF.

This clonotype was seen many times. The chain is built from TRBV24-1 and TRBJ2-2; 7 bases line up with TRBD1. Germline assignment: CDR1 KGHDR and CDR2 SFDVKD. The length of the CDR3 is 15 residues. V lost 3 bases to trimming and J lost 3 bases; unmatched junction nucleotides: 3. CDR3 nucleotides: TGTGCCACCAGTGATGCCGGGACAGACACCGGGGAGCTGTTTTTT. Translated: CATSDAGTDTGELFF.

A note on this clonotype: A much more abundant neighbour one base away suggests this may be a read error. The chain recombines TRBV28 with TRBJ2-7, with 7 bases identical to TRBD1. CDR1 MDHEN and CDR2 SYDVKM come from the germline V gene. The CDR3 runs to 14 residues. With V trimmed by 7 bases and J by 7 bases, 13 bases remained unmatched. CDR3: CASIMTGTPWEQYF. CDR3 nucleotide sequence: TGTGCCAGCATCATGACAGGGACCCCCTGGGAGCAGTACTTC.

Of note for this clonotype: A much larger clone sits a single nucleotide away, making a read error possible. V is TRBV12-3 or TRBV12-4 and J is TRBJ1-2; D perhaps matches TRBD1 (6 bases). The CDR3 is made up of 12 amino acids. CDR3 sequence: CTSRKGGGGYTF. DNA for the CDR3: TGTACCAGCAGAAAAGGCGGGGGCGGCTACACCTTC.

As to this clonotype: Germline and junction disagree at one end, which may indicate a read error. V usage is TRBV6-6 and J usage is TRBJ1-2; a weak D match, TRBD1 (5 bases). The CDR3 is 16 amino acids. The germline V gene encodes CDR1 MNHNY and CDR2 SVGAGI (reference sequence). The CDR3 here is CTSSYSWRGASYGYTF. DNA of the CDR3: TGTACCAGCAGTTACTCCTGGAGGGGCGCATCCTATGGCTACACCTTC.

Of note for this clonotype: This CDR3 fails to terminate in the conserved phenylalanine or tryptophan, so it likely reflects a read error. Because the CDR3's place on the DNA is in doubt, the DNA is left out and the CDR3 is given as listed by TCRdb. The V and J genes are TRBV12-2 and TRBJ2-1; TRBD2 was called by the table and not checked on the DNA. TRBV12-2 is noted as a pseudogene. The CDR3 numbers 16 amino acids, ends counted. CDR3 sequence reads: CASRFRLVPRENGQFS.

Concerning this clonotype itself: Sequence at one end of the junction differs from germline and may be a read error. The chain recombines TRBV5-5 with TRBJ2-4, with a possible D match to TRBD1 (6 bases). This CDR3 contains 14 residues. CDR1 and CDR2 from the germline V gene are SGHKS and YYEKEE (reference sequence). CDR3 nucleotides: TGTGCCAACAGCTTGAGCCCAGGGGAAAACATTCGGTACTTC. This translates into CANSLSPGENIRYF.

The chain uses TRBV12-3 or TRBV12-4 and TRBJ1-2; D remains ambiguous. V lost 5 bases to trimming and J lost 9 bases, with 22 bases between them. The CDR3 sequence is 15 residues long. The DNA of the CDR3 is TGTGCCAGCAGTCTGGTCGGGCGAGTAACTGAGAGCTACACCTTC. This translates into CASSLVGRVTESYTF.

The chain uses TRBV6-5 and TRBJ2-2; either TRBD1 or TRBD2 may supply D (5 bases each). Trimming removed 7 bases from V and 7 bases from J, with 22 bases in between. This CDR3 region has 16 residues. CDR1 MNHEY and CDR2 SVGAGI come from the germline V gene. The CDR3 loop is CASNSGAEYPIGELFF. In DNA, the CDR3 is TGTGCCAGCAACTCCGGGGCAGAATATCCCATCGGGGAGCTGTTTTTT.

Points on this clonotype: The junction and the germline gene differ at one end; a read error may be behind it. The chain joins TRBV11-2 to TRBJ2-7, with D uncertain. This CDR3 has 14 residues. Germline V lookup: CDR1 SGHAT, CDR2 FQNNGV. In nucleotides, the CDR3 is TGTGTCTGCAGCTTAGATTCCGTAAGCTACAAGCAGTACTTC. Its protein is CVCSLDSVSYKQYF. The full variable domain, in which reference TRBV11-2 and TRBJ2-7 provide the parts outside the CDR3, is EAGVAQSPRYKIIEKRQSVAFWCNPISGHATLYWYQQILGQGPKLLIQFQNNGVVDDSQLPKDRFSAERLKGVDSTLKIQPAKLEDSAVYLCVCSLDSVSYKQYFGPGTRLTVT.

This clonotype has a handful of counts. The germline gene is not matched at one end of the junction; a read error may be the cause. The CDR3, as DNA: TGTGCCAGCTGTTCCCTATCGGGGGGCAGTGCCAAAAACATTCAATACTTC. Translating it yields CASCSLSGGSAKNIQYF. This chain links TRBV28 with TRBJ2-4; possible D gene TRBD2, 7 bases. CDR1 is MDHEN and CDR2 is SYDVKM in the germline V gene. This CDR3 spans 17 amino acids.

With regard to this clonotype: A junction end diverges from the germline sequence, so it may reflect a read error. The chain uses TRBV12-3 or TRBV12-4 and TRBJ2-2; D not resolved. CDR3 length equals 15 residues. The CDR3 sequence is CASNLGPCITGELFF. The CDR3 coding sequence is TGTGCCAGCAATTTAGGGCCCTGCATCACCGGGGAGCTGTTTTTT.

This clonotype was counted ten times or more. The gene calls are TRBV20-1 and TRBJ2-2; 7 nucleotides agree with TRBD1. Unmatched junction bases numbered 10, after V lost 5 bases and J lost 4 bases. The CDR3 runs to 15 residues. Germline V lookup: CDR1 DFQATT, CDR2 SNEGSKA (reference sequence). The CDR3 nucleotides are TGCAGTGCTTCCGACATTACAGGGGTCACCGGGGAGCTGTTTTTT. Its protein is CSASDITGVTGELFF.

The chain combines TRBV6-5 with TRBJ2-2; D unresolved. V was shortened by 6 bases and J by 3 bases, with 11 bases between the two germline ends. The CDR3 has 14 residues. Per germline, CDR1 MNHEY and CDR2 SVGAGI. The chain's CDR3 is CASRDGLDTGELFF. CDR3 nucleotide sequence: TGTGCCAGCAGAGACGGGCTGGACACCGGGGAGCTGTTTTTT.

In its sample, this clonotype was seen many times. The gene calls are TRBV5-1 and TRBJ2-7, with D tentatively TRBD1 or TRBD2 (5 bases each). Germline V gene lookup returns CDR1 SGHRS and CDR2 YFSETQ. Trimming left V 0 bases short and J 2 bases short, with 9 bases between. CDR3 length: 14 amino acids. The CDR3 reads CASSLGGSTYEQYF. The CDR3 coding sequence is TGCGCCAGCAGCTTGGGGGGGTCAACCTACGAGCAGTACTTC.

Worth noting for this clonotype: Germline is not matched at one junction end, which may reflect a read error. CDR3 amino acids: CTSSESGVMANTQYF. The CDR3 nucleotides are TGCACCAGCAGTGAGTCGGGGGTGATGGCAAATACGCAGTATTTT. The chain is built from TRBV10-1 and TRBJ2-3; perhaps TRBD2 as D (6 bases). The CDR3 is 15 residues long. Germline CDR1 and CDR2: WNHNN and SYGVQD (reference sequence).

Written as DNA, the CDR3 is TGTGCAGCAGTCCCGGGGGGGGGTGGAGGAGACACCATATATTTT. This translates into CAAVPGGGGGDTIYF. The chain recombines TRBV12-3 or TRBV12-4 with TRBJ1-3; a weak D match, TRBD1 (5 bases). CDR3 length: 15 amino acids.

Notes on this clonotype: Without the conserved terminal phenylalanine or tryptophan, this CDR3 likely stems from a read error. The genes are TRBV10-1 and TRBJ2-3, with D uncertain. Germline loops: CDR1 WNHNN, CDR2 SYGVQD (reference sequence). This CDR3 contains 15 residues. CDR3 amino acids: CASGESIQPLDTQYY. CDR3 in DNA: TGCGCCAGCGGTGAGTCGATTCAGCCTTTAGATACGCAGTATTAT.

By its share, this clonotype is medium-sized. CDR3 sequence: CASEWSTDTQYF. The CDR3 bases are TGTGCCTCGGAGTGGTCCACAGATACGCAGTATTTT. The chain combines TRBV12-3 or TRBV12-4 with TRBJ2-3; the D is unclear. V was cut by 11 bases and J by 2 bases, with 11 bases left in between. The CDR3 runs to 12 residues.

Points on this clonotype: One base away lies a much larger clone, so this may be a sequencing read error. The chain carries TRBV28 and TRBJ1-2; unclear D gene. Trimming pared 2 bases from V and 5 bases from J, leaving 12 bases between. The CDR3 loop spans 14 amino acids. The V gene's germline CDR1 is MDHEN and CDR2 SYDVKM. In nucleotides, the CDR3 is TGTGCCAGCAGTTTAGGTCTAGTAGAGTATGGCTACACCTTC. Residues: CASSLGLVEYGYTF.

The chain uses TRBV6-4 and TRBJ2-1; 8 nucleotides agree with TRBD2. The CDR3 sequence is 17 residues long. Unmatched junction bases numbered 10, after V lost 0 bases and J lost 6 bases. Germline CDR1 and CDR2: MRHNA and SNTAGT. The CDR3 nucleotides are TGTGCCAGCAGTGACTCTTCCAGCGGGAGTAGCGTCAATGAGCAGTTCTTC. Translating gives CASSDSSSGSSVNEQFF.